Below are 2 T cell receptor beta chains sequenced from a single sample in a study of blood T cells in healthy people across ages. Combining a sample-barcoded 5' primer with a J-beta primer mix, a second PCR ran for roughly 7 to 12 cycles. Using its own MiXCR run on the 5' RACE reads, TCRdb lists one record per CDR3 protein. The repertoire includes about a million distinct CDR3 sequences, approximately 38% of them detected once, and roughly 14% sits in the top ten. Sequenced material: blood. The receptors shown here come from a man aged 18 to 29 in good health.

As regards this clonotype: The germline gene is not matched at one end of the junction; a read error may be the cause. The chain is built from TRBV12-3 or TRBV12-4 and TRBJ1-2; D is unresolved. The length of the CDR3 is 13 residues. As DNA, the CDR3 is TGTGTCAGCAGACCGACCGGGAACTATGGCTACACCTTC. Protein sequence: CVSRPTGNYGYTF.

The chain combines TRBV20-1 with TRBJ2-7; 7 bases line up with TRBD1. The trim removed 3 bases at V and 2 bases at J, leaving 7 bases unmatched. The CDR3 loop spans 14 amino acids. CDR1 DFQATT and CDR2 SNEGSKA come from the germline V gene (reference sequence). CDR3 loop: CSASTGANPYEQYF. CDR3 DNA: TGCAGTGCTAGTACAGGGGCGAATCCCTACGAGCAGTACTTC.